A selection of T cell receptor beta chains follows, all from one sample in a study of T-cell memory formation after mild COVID-19. TCRdb processed the 5' RACE reads anew with MiXCR; each CDR3 protein has one entry. The repertoire consists of some 260,000 distinct CDR3 sequences, with 15% to 20% occurring once and the leading ten covering 3.5% to 4%. The sample comprised PBMCs or a T cell subset sorted from them (not recorded which). These receptors originate from a man younger than 30 who had mild COVID-19 (a few samples of this study predate the infection). Cell type and time point are not known. Each CDR3 is given with its conserved first and last residue. A D gene is named only where the DNA matches it firmly. A row's size may be missing; if present it is once, few, many or a size class.

v_gene,d_gene,j_gene,abundance,CDR3nt,CDR3aa
TRBV7-9,NA,TRBJ2-1,few,TGTGCCAGCAGCAGACCGGCGAGTGGGGCTTACAATGAGCAGTTCTTC,CASSRPASGAYNEQFF
TRBV7-8,NA,TRBJ1-1,NA,TGTGCCAGCAGCTCAGGACGGATCTTAGTCATGAACACTGAAGCTTTCTTT,CASSSGRILVMNTEAFF
TRBV5-1,TRBD2,TRBJ2-5,NA,TGCGCCAGCAGCTTCGCGGGGGGGCGAGAGACCCAGTACTTC,CASSFAGGRETQYF
TRBV11-2,TRBD1,TRBJ1-1,few,TGTGCCAGCAGCTTGGTTTCTGACAGGGGGGTACTGGCTGAAGCTTTCTTT,CASSLVSDRGVLAEAFF
TRBV5-1,NA,TRBJ1-1,few,TGCGCCAGCAGCCCAAGGAGCGAGGCTGAAGCTTTCTTT,CASSPRSEAEAFF
TRBV24-1,TRBD2,TRBJ2-5,few,TGTGCCACCAGCCCAGCGGGGTGGAAGACCCAGTACTTC,CATSPAGWKTQYF
TRBV7-9,NA,TRBJ2-5,few,TGTGCCAGCAGCTTGGTGGGGACCCAGTACTTC,CASSLVGTQYF
TRBV27,NA,TRBJ1-2,few,TGTGCCAGCAGTTTGAGAGGGGCGCAAGGCTACACCTTC,CASSLRGAQGYTF
TRBV20-1,NA,TRBJ1-3,NA,TGCAGTGCTAGAGGACCGGGGACTGCTGGAAACACCATATATTTT,CSARGPGTAGNTIYF
TRBV12-3/TRBV12-4,TRBD2,TRBJ2-7,NA,TGTGCCAGCAGCTACATAGCGGGGGGATTGGGCGAGCAGTACTTC,CASSYIAGGLGEQYF
TRBV7-8,NA,TRBJ1-2,NA,TGTGCCAGCAGCTTAGAGGCGCAGGTACATGGCTACACCTTC,CASSLEAQVHGYTF
TRBV4-3,NA,TRBJ1-3,NA,TGCGCCAGCAGCCCCCTAGTAGGACAAACGAACACCATATATTTT,CASSPLVGQTNTIYF
TRBV20-1,TRBD2,TRBJ2-3,few,TGCAGTGCGCCCCTAGCGGGGACCACAGATACGCAGTATTTT,CSAPLAGTTDTQYF
TRBV4-3,TRBD2,TRBJ2-2,NA,TGCGCCAGCAGCGACGCGGCTAGCGGGGGGGCCGACGGGGAGCTGTTTTTT,CASSDAASGGADGELFF
TRBV7-2,TRBD1,TRBJ2-4,NA,TGTGCCAGCAGCTTAGGGGTCAGTTTTTCGACAGGGGGCGCGAAAAGAGACATTCAGTACTTC,CASSLGVSFSTGGAKRDIQYF
TRBV4-3,NA,TRBJ2-3,few,TGCGCCAGCAGCCAAAGGAGGAGTGAGCAGTATTTT,CASSQRRSEQYF
TRBV12-3/TRBV12-4,TRBD1,TRBJ1-6,NA,TGTGCCAGCAGTTTTGGACAGGGAAATTCACCCCTCCACTTT,CASSFGQGNSPLHF
TRBV6-6,NA,TRBJ1-2,few,TGTGCCAGCAGTTACAAGGAGGGGGGCTACACCTTC,CASSYKEGGYTF
TRBV20-1,TRBD1,TRBJ2-3,few,TGCAGTGCTTTCTCCCCCCGGGACAGGGTCACAGATACGCAGTATTTT,CSAFSPRDRVTDTQYF
TRBV5-6,NA,TRBJ2-5,few,TGTGCCAGCAGCTTGGTCCCGGGGTCCGAGACCCAGTACTTC,CASSLVPGSETQYF
TRBV3-1,NA,TRBJ1-2,few,TGTGCCAGCAGCCAAGAAAGCAGGATGCTTTTTGGCTACACCTTC,CASSQESRMLFGYTF
TRBV4-3,TRBD2,TRBJ2-5,NA,TGCGCCAGCAGCCAAAAAGGTCGGGGGGGGCGGGAGACCCAGTACTTC,CASSQKGRGGRETQYF